The 5 T cell receptor beta chains below all came from one sample that was sequenced in a study of T-cell memory formation after mild COVID-19. TCRdb re-called the 5' RACE reads through MiXCR, storing one row per CDR3 protein. Of approximately 400,000 distinct CDR3 sequences listed, 24% are singletons. The specimen was PBMCs or a T cell subset sorted from them (not recorded which). The receptors derive from an adult woman who had mild COVID-19 (a few samples of this study predate the infection). Cell type and time point are not known.

The rearrangement joins TRBV5-6 to TRBJ2-6; tentative D call: TRBD2 (6 bases). This CDR3 comprises 15 residues. Germline V gene sequence: CDR1 SGHDT, CDR2 YYEEEE. The V end was cut by 3 bases, the J end by 3 bases, with 10 bases between. CDR3 region: CASSWGDLGANVLTF. DNA for the CDR3: TGTGCCAGCAGCTGGGGGGATCTTGGGGCCAACGTCCTGACTTTC.

V is TRBV29-1 and J is TRBJ1-2; D unclear. The V and J ends lost 4 bases and 4 bases respectively, with 10 bases between them. The CDR3 is made up of 12 amino acids. CDR1 is SQVTM, CDR2 ANQGSEA, per germline. The chain's CDR3 is CSVGTWGYGYTF. The CDR3 DNA sequence: TGCAGCGTTGGGACCTGGGGCTATGGCTACACCTTC. Complete variable domain (other parts from reference TRBV29-1 and TRBJ1-2): SAVISQKPSRDICQRGTSLTIQCQVDSQVTMMFWYRQQPGQSLTLIATANQGSEATYESGFVIDKFPISRPNLTFSTLTVSNMSPEDSSIYLCSVGTWGYGYTFGSGTRLTVV.

This clonotype was seen a handful of times. V gene TRBV2 combines with J gene TRBJ2-1; D unclear. This CDR3 comprises 11 residues. The germline gives CDR1 SNHLY, CDR2 FYNNEI. Trimming stripped 8 bases from V and 10 bases from J, with 12 bases between. DNA of the CDR3: TGTGCCAGCCGGACGATAGCAGAGCAGTTCTTC. Its translation is CASRTIAEQFF.

This clonotype showed up just a few times. J is TRBJ2-3 and V is TRBV5-1; D gene uncertain. Germline assignment: CDR1 SGHRS and CDR2 YFSETQ. CDR3 length: 13 residues. V lost 5 bases and J 2 bases, leaving 9 bases between the germline ends. The CDR3 spells CASRYGVTDTQYF. CDR3 coding DNA: TGCGCCAGCAGGTATGGCGTCACAGATACGCAGTATTTT.

The chain recombines TRBV3-1 with TRBJ2-1; possibly TRBD2 for D (6 bases). This CDR3 is 13 amino acids long. The germline CDR1 and CDR2 sequences are LGHDT and YNNKEL (reference sequence). V was cut by 1 base and J by 7 bases, with 8 bases left in between. The CDR3 DNA sequence: TGTGCCAGCAGCCAAGTGAGCGGGAATGAGCAGTTCTTC. This sequence encodes CASSQVSGNEQFF.